What follows are 4 T cell receptor beta chains derived from one specimen sequenced in a study of spatial heterogeneity in lung cancer. Documented time point: sample taken at primary tumor resection. Whole RNA obtained from tumor, nontumor lung or frozen PBMC underwent sequencing without sorting. TCRdb passed the 5' RACE reads through MiXCR, listing each CDR3 protein once. The data contain tens of thousands of distinct CDR3 sequences, 10% to 15% of them singletons. This specimen was PBMCs, taken at surgery. These receptors all stem from a male donor with early-stage non-small cell lung cancer.

The V gene is TRBV4-1, the J gene TRBJ2-7, with TRBD1 matching over 9 bases. The germline CDR1 and CDR2 sequences are MGHRA and YSYEKL. V was pared by 3 bases and J by 3 bases, with 6 bases of the junction left unmatched. The CDR3 is 15 residues long. CDR3 coding DNA: TGCGCCAGCAGCCAGGGATGGACAGGGGTCTACGAGCAGTACTTC. This encodes CASSQGWTGVYEQYF.

The CDR3 reads CAITPGTGSHEQYF. CDR3 nucleotide sequence: TGTGCCATCACTCCCGGGACAGGGTCCCACGAGCAGTACTTC. V gene TRBV10-3 combines with J gene TRBJ2-7; 9 nucleotides agree with TRBD1. From germline, CDR1 is ENHRY and CDR2 SYGVKD. V dropped 7 bases and J dropped 5; count of bases not matched to a gene: 9. The length of the CDR3 is 14 residues.

The rearrangement links TRBV7-2 to TRBJ2-1; D not resolved. The CDR3 extends over 13 amino acids. V dropped 1 base and J dropped 9 bases, with 10 bases sitting between them. CDR1 and CDR2 from the germline V gene are SGHTA and FQGNSA. CDR3 sequence (DNA): TGTGCCAGCAGCTTAGAATCAGCCCGTGAGCAGTTCTTC. This codes for CASSLESAREQFF.

This clonotype was seen more than once but under ten times. The chain couples TRBV3-1 to TRBJ2-1; D is ambiguous. This CDR3 region has 12 residues. Between the trimmed V and J ends, which lost 4 bases and 5 bases, there was a span of 6 bases. Germline CDR1 and CDR2: LGHDT and YNNKEL (reference sequence). CDR3 sequence: CASSRVDNEQFF. The CDR3 DNA is TGTGCCAGCAGCCGGGTAGACAATGAGCAGTTCTTC.